These 8 T cell receptor beta chains originate from one sample sequenced in a study of post-analysis software for immune sequencing data. Study results and limitations: Compared with controls, patients had more of five TRBV segments, including TRBV5-6, TRBV5-1 and TRBV20-1.

What these receptors recognize is not known. Unique molecular identifiers tagged the TCR beta cDNA libraries. One entry per CDR3 protein, called by TCRdb with MiXCR from the PCR reads. In the table there are 450,000 to 650,000 distinct CDR3 sequences, around 40% of which are singletons. Sequenced: blood. These receptors came from a girl between 10 and 17 years old with multiple sclerosis.

This chain connects TRBV7-2 to TRBJ2-3, with D possibly being TRBD2 (5 bases). Deletions cut 1 base from V and 6 bases from J, with 11 bases between. The CDR3 runs 14 residues. CDR1 is SGHTA, CDR2 FQGNSA, per germline. The chain's CDR3 is CASSLGAVKDTQYF. The CDR3 coding sequence is TGTGCCAGCAGCTTAGGAGCGGTCAAGGATACGCAGTATTTT.

In this sample, this clonotype turned up a few times. The chain recombines TRBV4-1 with TRBJ1-2; D unclear. The CDR3 is 15 amino acids. CDR1 is MGHRA and CDR2 is YSYEKL in the germline V gene. V gave up 1 base and J gave up 4 bases, with 13 bases separating them. CDR3 in DNA: TGCGCCAGCAGCCAAGGGGAAGGAGGTGGCTATGGCTACACCTTC. Translation gives CASSQGEGGGYGYTF.

This clonotype was detected only a few times. The V call is TRBV5-1, the J call TRBJ2-3; TRBD1 aligns across 7 bases. V lost 1 base and J lost 0; bases outside the gene matches: 2. The CDR3 runs 15 residues. Germline CDR1 and CDR2: SGHRS and YFSETQ. CDR3 sequence: CASSLTGESTDTQYF. In DNA, the CDR3 is TGCGCCAGCAGCTTGACAGGGGAAAGCACAGATACGCAGTATTTT.

This clonotype was observed many times. One end of the junction fails to match germline, which may point to a read error. The J gene is TRBJ1-2, the V gene TRBV7-9, with D perhaps TRBD1 (6 bases). Germline V CDR1 and CDR2: SEHNR, FQNEAQ (reference sequence). This CDR3 has 13 amino acids. CDR3 residues: CASSLDSNYGYTF. The CDR3 DNA sequence: TGCGCCAGCAGCTTGGACAGCAACTATGGCTACACCTTC.

The chain employs TRBV7-9 and TRBJ1-1; 7 bases are a match to TRBD1. Germline V lookup: CDR1 SEHNR, CDR2 FQNEAQ (reference sequence). V was clipped by 5 bases and J by 3 bases; unmatched bases: 6. The CDR3 is made up of 14 amino acids. The CDR3 DNA is TGTGCCAGCAGCCATTCAGGGGGATACACTGAAGCTTTCTTT. Protein: CASSHSGGYTEAFF.

The chain recombines TRBV12-3 or TRBV12-4 with TRBJ1-2, with 10 bases lining up with TRBD1. Trimming cost V 7 bases and J 1 base; bases outside gene matches: 6. CDR3 length: 15 residues. CDR3: CASTGRTGGNYGYTF. The CDR3 nucleotides are TGTGCCAGCACCGGAAGGACAGGGGGTAACTATGGCTACACCTTC.

This sequence joins TRBV7-3 and TRBJ2-6, with D perhaps TRBD1 (6 bases). The CDR3 runs 16 residues. Germline-derived CDR1 and CDR2 are SGHTA and FQGTGA. V shed 5 bases and J shed 4 bases, with 15 bases lying between them. For the CDR3, the DNA is TGTGCCAGCAGCCTTTCAGGGGCGCGCGGGGCCAACGTCCTGACTTTC. This gives the protein CASSLSGARGANVLTF.

This rearrangement joins TRBV30 to TRBJ2-1; D gene unclear. The germline gives CDR1 GTSNPN, CDR2 SVGIG (reference sequence). There are 12 residues in the CDR3. Deletions cut 2 bases from V and 10 bases from J, with 12 bases between. CDR3 in amino acids: CAWSRSGLEQFF. The DNA for the CDR3 is TGTGCCTGGAGTCGGTCAGGCCTGGAGCAGTTCTTC. Combining the CDR3 with reference TRBV30 and TRBJ2-1 gives the whole variable domain SQTIHQWPATLVQPVGSPLSLECTVEGTSNPNLYWYRQAAGRGLQLLFYSVGIGQISSEVPQNLSASRPQDRQFILSSKKLLLSDSGFYLCAWSRSGLEQFFGPGTRLTVL.